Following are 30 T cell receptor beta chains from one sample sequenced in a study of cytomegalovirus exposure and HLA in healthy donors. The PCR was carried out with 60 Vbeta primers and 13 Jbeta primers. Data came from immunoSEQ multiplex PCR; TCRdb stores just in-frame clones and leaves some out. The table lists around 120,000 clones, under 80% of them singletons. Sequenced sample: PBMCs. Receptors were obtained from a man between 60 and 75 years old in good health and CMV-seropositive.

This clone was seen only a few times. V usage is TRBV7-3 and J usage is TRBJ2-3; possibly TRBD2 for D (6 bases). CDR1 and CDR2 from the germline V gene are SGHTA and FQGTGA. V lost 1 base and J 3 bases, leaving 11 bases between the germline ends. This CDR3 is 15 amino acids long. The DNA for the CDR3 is TGTGCCAGCAGCTTAAAAGCTAGCGAGACAGATACGCAGTATTTT. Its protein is CASSLKASETDTQYF.

CDR3 DNA: TGTGCCTGGAGTTCCACAGGGGGGGCAGATACGCAGTATTTT. Protein product: CAWSSTGGADTQYF. The chain has TRBV30 and TRBJ2-3, with D perhaps TRBD1 (8 bases). This CDR3 comprises 14 residues. Germline-derived CDR1 and CDR2 are GTSNPN and SVGIG (reference sequence). Trimming removed 2 bases from V and 4 bases from J, with 13 bases in between.

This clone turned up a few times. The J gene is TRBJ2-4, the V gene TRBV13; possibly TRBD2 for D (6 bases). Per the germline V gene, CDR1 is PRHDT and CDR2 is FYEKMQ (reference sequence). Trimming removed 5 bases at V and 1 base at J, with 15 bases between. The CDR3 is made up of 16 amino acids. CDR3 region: CASSSAGSRAKNIQYF. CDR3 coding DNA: TGTGCCAGCAGCAGCGCGGGGTCACGGGCCAAAAACATTCAGTACTTC.

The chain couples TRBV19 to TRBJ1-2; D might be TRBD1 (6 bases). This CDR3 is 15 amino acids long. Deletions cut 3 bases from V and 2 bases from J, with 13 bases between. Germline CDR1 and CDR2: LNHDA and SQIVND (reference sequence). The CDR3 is CASSIPGTPNYGYTF. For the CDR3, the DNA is TGTGCCAGTAGTATTCCCGGGACACCGAACTATGGCTACACCTTC. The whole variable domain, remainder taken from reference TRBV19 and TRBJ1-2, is DGGITQSPKYLFRKEGQNVTLSCEQNLNHDAMYWYRQDPGQGLRLIYYSQIVNDFQKGDIAEGYSVSREKKESFPLTVTSAQKNPTAFYLCASSIPGTPNYGYTFGSGTRLTVV.

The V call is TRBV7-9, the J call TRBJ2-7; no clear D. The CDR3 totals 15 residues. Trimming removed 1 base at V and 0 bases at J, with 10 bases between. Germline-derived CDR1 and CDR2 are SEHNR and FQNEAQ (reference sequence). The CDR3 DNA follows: TGTGCCAGCAGCTTAGGGGCAGTATTCTCCTACGAGCAGTACTTC. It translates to CASSLGAVFSYEQYF.

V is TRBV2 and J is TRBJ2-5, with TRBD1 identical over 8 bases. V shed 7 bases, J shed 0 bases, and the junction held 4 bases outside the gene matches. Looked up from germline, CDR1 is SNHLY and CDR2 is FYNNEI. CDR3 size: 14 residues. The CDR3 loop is CASKIRGHQETQYF. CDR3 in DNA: TGTGCCAGCAAAATCAGGGGGCACCAAGAGACCCAGTACTTC.

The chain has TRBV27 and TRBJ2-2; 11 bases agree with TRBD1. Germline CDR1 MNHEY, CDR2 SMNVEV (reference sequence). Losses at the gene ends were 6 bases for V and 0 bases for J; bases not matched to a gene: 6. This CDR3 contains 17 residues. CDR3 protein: CASSRRDRGANTGELFF. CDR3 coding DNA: TGTGCCAGCAGCCGTAGGGACAGGGGGGCGAACACCGGGGAGCTGTTTTTT.

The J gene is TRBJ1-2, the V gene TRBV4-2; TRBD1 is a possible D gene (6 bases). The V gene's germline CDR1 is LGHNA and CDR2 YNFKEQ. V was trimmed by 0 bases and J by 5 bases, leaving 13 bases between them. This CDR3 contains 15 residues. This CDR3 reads CASSQDSSRGYGYTF. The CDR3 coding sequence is TGTGCCAGCAGCCAAGATTCATCAAGGGGGTATGGCTACACCTTC.

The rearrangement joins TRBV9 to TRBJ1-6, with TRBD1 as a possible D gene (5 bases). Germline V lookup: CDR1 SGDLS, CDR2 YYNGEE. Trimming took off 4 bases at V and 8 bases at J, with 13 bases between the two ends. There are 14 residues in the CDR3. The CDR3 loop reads CASSTQGADSPLHF. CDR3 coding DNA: TGTGCCAGCAGCACCCAGGGTGCCGATTCACCCCTCCACTTT.

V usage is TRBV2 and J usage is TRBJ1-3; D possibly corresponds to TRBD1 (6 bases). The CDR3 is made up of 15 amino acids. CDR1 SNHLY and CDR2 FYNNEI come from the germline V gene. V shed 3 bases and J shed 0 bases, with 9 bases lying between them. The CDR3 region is CASSEVRGSGNTIYF. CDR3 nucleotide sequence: TGTGCCAGCAGTGAGGTCAGGGGCTCTGGAAACACCATATATTTT.

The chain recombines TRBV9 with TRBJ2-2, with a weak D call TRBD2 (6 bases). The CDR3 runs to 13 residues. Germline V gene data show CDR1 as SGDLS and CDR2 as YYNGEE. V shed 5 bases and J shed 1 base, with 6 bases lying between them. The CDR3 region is CASRGGNTGELFF. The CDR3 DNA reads TGTGCCAGCAGGGGGGGGAACACCGGGGAGCTGTTTTTT.

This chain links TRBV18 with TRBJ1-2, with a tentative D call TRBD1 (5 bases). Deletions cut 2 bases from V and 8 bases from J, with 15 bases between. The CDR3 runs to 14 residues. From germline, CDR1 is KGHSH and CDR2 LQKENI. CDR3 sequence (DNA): TGTGCCAGCTCACCAGGGGGGGATTCCAAAGGCTACACCTTC. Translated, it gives CASSPGGDSKGYTF. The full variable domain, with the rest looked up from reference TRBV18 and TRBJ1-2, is NAGVMQNPRHLVRRRGQEARLRCSPMKGHSHVYWYRQLPEEGLKFMVYLQKENIIDESGMPKERFSAEFPKEGPSILRIQQVVRGDSAAYFCASSPGGDSKGYTFGSGTRLTVV.

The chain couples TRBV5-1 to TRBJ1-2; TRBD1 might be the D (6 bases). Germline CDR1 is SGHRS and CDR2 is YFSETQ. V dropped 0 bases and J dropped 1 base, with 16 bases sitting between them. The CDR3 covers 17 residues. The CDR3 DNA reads TGCGCCAGCAGCTTGGTCCAGGGGAGAACCAATAACTATGGCTACACCTTC. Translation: CASSLVQGRTNNYGYTF. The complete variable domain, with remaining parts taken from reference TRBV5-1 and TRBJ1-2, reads KAGVTQTPRYLIKTRGQQVTLSCSPISGHRSVSWYQQTPGQGLQFLFEYFSETQRNKGNFPGRFSGRQFSNSRSEMNVSTLELGDSALYLCASSLVQGRTNNYGYTFGSGTRLTVV.

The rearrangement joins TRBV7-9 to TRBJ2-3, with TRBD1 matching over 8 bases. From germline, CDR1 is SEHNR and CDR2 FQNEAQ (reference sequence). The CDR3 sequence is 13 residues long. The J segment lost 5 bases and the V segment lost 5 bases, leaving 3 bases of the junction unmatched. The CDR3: CASSQGTGDTQYF. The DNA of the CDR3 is TGTGCCAGCAGCCAGGGGACAGGAGATACGCAGTATTTT.

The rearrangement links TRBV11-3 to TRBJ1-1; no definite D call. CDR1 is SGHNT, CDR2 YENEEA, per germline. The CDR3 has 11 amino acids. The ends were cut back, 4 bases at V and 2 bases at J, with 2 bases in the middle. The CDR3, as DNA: TGTGCCAGCAGCTCTAACACTGAAGCTTTCTTT. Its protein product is CASSSNTEAFF.

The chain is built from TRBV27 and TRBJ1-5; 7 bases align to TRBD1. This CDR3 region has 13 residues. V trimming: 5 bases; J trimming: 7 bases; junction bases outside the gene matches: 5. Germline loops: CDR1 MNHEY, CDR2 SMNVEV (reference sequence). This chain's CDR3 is CASSLRDSQPQHF. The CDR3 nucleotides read TGTGCCAGCAGTCTACGGGACAGCCAGCCCCAGCATTTT.

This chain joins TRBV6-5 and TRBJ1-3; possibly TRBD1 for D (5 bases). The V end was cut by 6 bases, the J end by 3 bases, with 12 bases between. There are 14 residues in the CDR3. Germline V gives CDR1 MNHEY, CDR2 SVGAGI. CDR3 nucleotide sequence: TGTGCCAGCAGGCCGGAGGGGCATGGAAACACCATATATTTT. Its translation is CASRPEGHGNTIYF.

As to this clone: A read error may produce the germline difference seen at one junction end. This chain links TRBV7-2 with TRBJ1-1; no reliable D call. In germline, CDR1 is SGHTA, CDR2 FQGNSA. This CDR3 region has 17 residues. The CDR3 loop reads CASSPRVGGSHPTEAFF. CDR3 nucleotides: TGTGCCAGCAGCCCGAGAGTAGGCGGCTCACACCCCACTGAAGCTTTCTTC.

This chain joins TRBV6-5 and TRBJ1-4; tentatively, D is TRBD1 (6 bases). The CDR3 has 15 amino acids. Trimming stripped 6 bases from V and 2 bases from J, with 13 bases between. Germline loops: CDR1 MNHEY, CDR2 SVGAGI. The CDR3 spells CASSYGGGTNEKLFF. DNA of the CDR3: TGTGCCAGCAGCTACGGGGGCGGCACTAATGAAAAACTGTTTTTT.

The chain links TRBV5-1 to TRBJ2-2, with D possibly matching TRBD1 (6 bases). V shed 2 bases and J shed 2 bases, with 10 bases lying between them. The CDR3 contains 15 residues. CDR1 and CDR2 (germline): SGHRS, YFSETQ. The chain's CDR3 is CASSLWGQNTGELFF. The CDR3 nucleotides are TGCGCCAGCAGCTTATGGGGGCAAAACACCGGGGAGCTGTTTTTT.

The CDR3 bases are TGTGCCAGCAATGGGGAGCCCTACGAGCAGTACTTC. This sequence encodes CASNGEPYEQYF. V is TRBV2 and J is TRBJ2-7; tentative D call: TRBD2 (5 bases). Germline CDR1 SNHLY, CDR2 FYNNEI. Trimming pared 7 bases from V and 2 bases from J, leaving 9 bases between. This CDR3 is built from 12 residues.

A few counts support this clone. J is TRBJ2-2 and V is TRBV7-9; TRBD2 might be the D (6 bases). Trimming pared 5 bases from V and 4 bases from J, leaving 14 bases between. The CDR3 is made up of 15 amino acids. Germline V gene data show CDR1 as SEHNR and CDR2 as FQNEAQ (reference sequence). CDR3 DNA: TGTGCCAGCAGCCCCCGCGGGATTAGCACCGGGGAGCTGTTTTTT. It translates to CASSPRGISTGELFF. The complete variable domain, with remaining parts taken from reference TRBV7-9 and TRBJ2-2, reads DTGVSQNPRHKITKRGQNVTFRCDPISEHNRLYWYRQTLGQGPEFLTYFQNEAQLEKSRLLSDRFSAERPKGSFSTLEIQRTEQGDSAMYLCASSPRGISTGELFFGEGSRLTVL.

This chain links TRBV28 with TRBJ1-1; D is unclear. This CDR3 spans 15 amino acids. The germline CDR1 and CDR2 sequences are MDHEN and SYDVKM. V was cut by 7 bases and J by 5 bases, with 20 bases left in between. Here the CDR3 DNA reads TGTGCCAGCACTTCCATCCCGGGAATGAGGACTGAAGCTTTCTTT. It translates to CASTSIPGMRTEAFF. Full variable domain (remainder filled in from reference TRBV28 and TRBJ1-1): DVKVTQSSRYLVKRTGEKVFLECVQDMDHENMFWYRQDPGLGLRLIYFSYDVKMKEKGDIPEGYSVSREKKERFSLILESASTNQTSMYLCASTSIPGMRTEAFFGQGTRLTVV.

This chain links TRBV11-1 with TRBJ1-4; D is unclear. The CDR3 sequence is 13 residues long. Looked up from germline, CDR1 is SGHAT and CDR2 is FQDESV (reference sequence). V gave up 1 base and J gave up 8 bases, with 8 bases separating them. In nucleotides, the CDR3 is TGTGCCAGCAGCTTAGAGCCTTTGGAAAAACTGTTTTTT. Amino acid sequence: CASSLEPLEKLFF.

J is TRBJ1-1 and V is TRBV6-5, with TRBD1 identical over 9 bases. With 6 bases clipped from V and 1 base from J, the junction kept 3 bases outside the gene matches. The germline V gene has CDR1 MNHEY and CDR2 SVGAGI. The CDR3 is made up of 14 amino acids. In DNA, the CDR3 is TGTGCCAGCAGGGGGACAGGGAGGAACACTGAAGCTTTCTTT. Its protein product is CASRGTGRNTEAFF.

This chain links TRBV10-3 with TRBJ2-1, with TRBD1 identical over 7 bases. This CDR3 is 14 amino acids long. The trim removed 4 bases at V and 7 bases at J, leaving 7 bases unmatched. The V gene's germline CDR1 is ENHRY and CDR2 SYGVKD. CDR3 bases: TGTGCCATCAGTGGCCGGGACAGCCAAAATGAGCAGTTCTTC. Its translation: CAISGRDSQNEQFF.

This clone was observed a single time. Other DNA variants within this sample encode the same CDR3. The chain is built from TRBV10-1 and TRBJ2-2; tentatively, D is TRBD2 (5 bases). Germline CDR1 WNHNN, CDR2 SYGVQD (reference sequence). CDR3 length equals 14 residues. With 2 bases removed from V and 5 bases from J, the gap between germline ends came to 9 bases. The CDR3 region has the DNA TGCGCCAGCAGTGAGCGGGGAAATACCGGGGAGCTGTTTTTT. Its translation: CASSERGNTGELFF.

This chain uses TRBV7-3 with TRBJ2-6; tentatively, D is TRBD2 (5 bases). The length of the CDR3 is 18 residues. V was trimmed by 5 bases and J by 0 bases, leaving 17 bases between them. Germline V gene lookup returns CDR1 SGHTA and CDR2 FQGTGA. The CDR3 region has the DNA TGTGCCAGCAGCCCGAGGCGAGGGCTCAGCTCTGGGGCCAACGTCCTGACTTTC. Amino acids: CASSPRRGLSSGANVLTF. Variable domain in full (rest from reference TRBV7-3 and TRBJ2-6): GAGVSQTPSNKVTEKGKYVELRCDPISGHTALYWYRQSLGQGPEFLIYFQGTGAADDSGLPNDRFFAVRPEGSVSTLKIQRTERGDSAVYLCASSPRRGLSSGANVLTFGAGSRLTVL.

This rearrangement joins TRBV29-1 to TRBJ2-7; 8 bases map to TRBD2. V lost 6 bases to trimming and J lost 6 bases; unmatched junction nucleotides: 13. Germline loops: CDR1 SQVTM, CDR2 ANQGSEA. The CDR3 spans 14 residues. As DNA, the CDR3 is TGCAGCGTGGGGGGACTAGATGGATCCCCCGAGCAGTACTTC. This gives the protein CSVGGLDGSPEQYF.

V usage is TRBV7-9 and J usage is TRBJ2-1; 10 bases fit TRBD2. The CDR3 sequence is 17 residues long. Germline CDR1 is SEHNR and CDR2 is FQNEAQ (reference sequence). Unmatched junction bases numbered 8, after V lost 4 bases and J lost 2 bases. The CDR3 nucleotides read TGTGCCAGCAGCTCCCTAGCGGGAGCACCCCCCTACAATGAGCAGTTCTTC. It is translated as CASSSLAGAPPYNEQFF.